These 15 T cell receptor beta chains were sequenced from one sample in a study of beta chain features in type 1 diabetes. Broader study findings: For Type 1 diabetes patients, all four CD4+ subsets carried TCRB CDR3s that were moderately but significantly shorter.

Expressed TCRB transcripts were sequenced, since all the RNA that had been isolated was reverse transcribed. Produced via immunoSEQ multiplex PCR; TCRdb's table is partial and in-frame only. In the table there are roughly 47,000 clones, around 40% of which are singletons. Which antigens these TCRs recognize remains unknown. Specimen: stem cell memory CD4+ T cells from blood. These receptors all come from a man under 40 with type 1 diabetes.

The chain couples TRBV21-1 to TRBJ1-2; whether TRBD1, the table's D call, matches the DNA was not checked. TRBV21-1 is an annotated pseudogene. The CDR3 length is 14 residues. This CDR3 is CASSSMDRAGGYTF. The CDR3 DNA reads as TGTGCCAGCAGCTCGATGGACAGGGCGGGTGGCTACACCTTC.

The chain is built from TRBV18 and TRBJ2-7; D perhaps matches TRBD1 (6 bases). Germline V gene sequence: CDR1 KGHSH, CDR2 LQKENI. V lost 1 base, J lost 2 bases, and 6 bases lay in between. CDR3 length: 13 amino acids. CDR3 region: CASSPQGAYEQYF. The CDR3 coding sequence is TGTGCCAGCTCACCACAGGGGGCCTACGAGCAGTACTTC. Together with reference TRBV18 and TRBJ2-7, the CDR3 gives the full variable domain: NAGVMQNPRHLVRRRGQEARLRCSPMKGHSHVYWYRQLPEEGLKFMVYLQKENIIDESGMPKERFSAEFPKEGPSILRIQQVVRGDSAAYFCASSPQGAYEQYFGPGTRLTVT.

This rearrangement joins TRBV9 to TRBJ2-7, with 11 positions matching TRBD2. Per the germline V gene, CDR1 is SGDLS and CDR2 is YYNGEE. The CDR3 length is 16 residues. Germline trimming cut 0 bases from V and 3 bases from J; bases unmatched to any gene: 5. The CDR3 DNA follows: TGTGCCAGCAGCGTAGAACCGGGACTAGCGGTCTACGAGCAGTACTTC. Protein: CASSVEPGLAVYEQYF.

The J gene is TRBJ1-3, the V gene TRBV13; 7 bases map to TRBD1. With V trimmed by 5 bases and J by 5 bases, 3 bases remained unmatched. Germline lookup yields CDR1 PRHDT and CDR2 FYEKMQ (reference sequence). CDR3 length: 13 amino acids. The CDR3 nucleotides are TGTGCCAGCAGCCGGACAGGACGAAACACCATATATTTT. Its protein is CASSRTGRNTIYF.

This chain links TRBV5-1 with TRBJ2-2; 9 positions match TRBD1. Germline-derived CDR1 and CDR2 are SGHRS and YFSETQ. The ends lost 2 bases at V and 3 bases at J; junction bases unmatched: 5. This CDR3 contains 16 residues. In nucleotides, the CDR3 is TGCGCCAGCAGCTTAACAGGGGGCTACGACACCGGGGAGCTGTTTTTT. It is translated as CASSLTGGYDTGELFF.

The chain carries TRBV4-3 and TRBJ2-1; a possible D gene is TRBD2 (5 bases). V was trimmed by 4 bases and J by 10 bases, leaving 23 bases between them. The CDR3 runs 16 residues. Germline V gives CDR1 LGHNA, CDR2 YSLEER. The CDR3 protein is CASSPISGILAGEQFF. CDR3 nucleotides: TGCGCCAGCAGCCCCATCTCCGGGATCTTGGCCGGGGAGCAGTTCTTC.

The table lists this clone with a few counts. The genes are TRBV5-1 and TRBJ2-1; 9 nucleotides match TRBD2. From germline, CDR1 is SGHRS and CDR2 YFSETQ. The CDR3 spans 17 residues. The junction had 9 bases not matched to a gene; V was cut back by 1 base and J by 4 bases. The CDR3 DNA is TGCGCCAGCAGCTTGACTAGCGGGCGTCCTGGGTACAATGAGCAGTTCTTC. It codes for CASSLTSGRPGYNEQFF.

This clone has ten or more counts. This sequence joins TRBV15 and TRBJ2-4, with a possible D match to TRBD2 (6 bases). Germline V gives CDR1 LNHNV, CDR2 YYDKDF (reference sequence). The CDR3 extends over 14 amino acids. V was cut by 1 base and J by 8 bases, with 12 bases left in between. The CDR3 region is CATSRVSGVDIQYF. CDR3 coding DNA: TGTGCCACCAGCAGAGTCTCGGGAGTAGACATTCAGTACTTC.

This sequence joins TRBV28 and TRBJ1-1; unclear D gene. Germline CDR1 and CDR2: MDHEN and SYDVKM. This CDR3 is built from 11 residues. Trimming pared 6 bases from V and 2 bases from J, leaving 4 bases between. This CDR3 reads CASRLNTEAFF. CDR3 nucleotide sequence: TGTGCCAGCAGACTTAACACTGAAGCTTTCTTT.

The V gene is TRBV7-6, the J gene TRBJ2-7; D might be TRBD2 (5 bases). Between the trimmed V and J ends, which lost 3 bases and 2 bases, there was a span of 11 bases. Germline V CDR1 and CDR2: SGHVS, FNYEAQ. The CDR3 loop spans 14 amino acids. The CDR3 loop is CASSFRPGAYEQYF. CDR3 in DNA: TGTGCCAGCAGCTTTAGACCCGGGGCCTACGAGCAGTACTTC.

J is TRBJ2-1 and V is TRBV28; 7 nucleotides align to TRBD1. V shed 4 bases, J shed 0 bases, and the junction held 9 bases outside the gene matches. The CDR3 extends over 17 amino acids. Looked up from germline, CDR1 is MDHEN and CDR2 is SYDVKM. The CDR3 sequence is CASSSPLQGRSYNEQFF. The CDR3 DNA reads as TGTGCCAGCAGTTCCCCCCTACAGGGGCGCTCCTACAATGAGCAGTTCTTC.

The chain joins TRBV6-5 to TRBJ1-1; D not resolved. The CDR3 extends over 15 amino acids. Germline-derived CDR1 and CDR2 are MNHEY and SVGAGI. V was pared by 0 bases and J by 4 bases, with 12 bases between. The CDR3 coding sequence is TGTGCCAGCAGTTACTCTCGGTTCGGAGTCACTGAAGCTTTCTTT. Protein sequence: CASSYSRFGVTEAFF.

The chain employs TRBV7-7 and TRBJ2-5; D possibly corresponds to TRBD1 (5 bases). This CDR3 is built from 15 residues. Germline V gene lookup returns CDR1 SSHAT and CDR2 FNYEAQ (reference sequence). With 8 bases removed from V and 4 bases from J, the gap between germline ends came to 20 bases. This chain's CDR3 is CASSPGLPTGETQYF. As DNA, the CDR3 is TGTGCCAGCTCCCCCGGGCTCCCTACAGGAGAGACCCAGTACTTC.

The chain links TRBV18 to TRBJ1-1; 10 bases fit TRBD1. Looked up from germline, CDR1 is KGHSH and CDR2 is LQKENI. The CDR3 is made up of 14 amino acids. After removal of 3 bases from V and 5 bases from J, the junction contained 3 bases not matched to a gene. CDR3 sequence: CASSPRTGGTEAFF. The CDR3 region has the DNA TGTGCCAGCTCACCTCGGACAGGGGGGACTGAAGCTTTCTTT.

This clone was seen a handful of times. The CDR3 loop is CASTRGGRFYEQYF. The CDR3, as DNA: TGTGCCAGCACGCGAGGGGGCAGGTTCTACGAGCAGTACTTC. This chain links TRBV28 with TRBJ2-7, with 7 positions matching TRBD1. The CDR3 has 14 residues. V lost 7 bases to trimming and J lost 3 bases; unmatched junction nucleotides: 9. CDR1 MDHEN and CDR2 SYDVKM come from the germline V gene.